These T cell receptor beta chains were read from a single sample in a study of OX40 agonist ivuxolimab in advanced cancers. The assay was immunoSEQ multiplex PCR, and TCRdb's table has in-frame clones only and misses some. The sample records approximately 90,000 clones, roughly 90% being singletons. This specimen consisted of CD4+ or CD8+ T cells sorted from blood, obtained in a trial of the OX40 agonist ivuxolimab. These receptors all come from an adult with an advanced solid tumor such as melanoma, head and neck, liver or kidney cancer. CDR3s include the opening cysteine and the closing phenylalanine or tryptophan. D genes are given only for firm matches. Some rows have no size entry. The others give once, few or many, or a class for an expanded clone.

D | size | J | V | DNA | CDR3
- | once | TRBJ2-1 | TRBV5-1 | TGCGCCAGCAGCACGGAGGGGGGTCGAGAGCAGTTCTTC | CASSTEGGREQFF
- | - | TRBJ2-3 | TRBV27 | TGTGCCAGCAGTTTTGGGTTCACGGGTACGCAGTATTTT | CASSFGFTGTQYF
TRBD2 | - | TRBJ2-7 | TRBV5-4 | TGTGCCAGCAGGCCCGGGGGGGGCCGGGGCTACGAGCAGTACTTC | CASRPGGGRGYEQYF
- | - | TRBJ1-5 | TRBV6-5 | TGTGCCAGCAGCTCAGCGTACGGCAATCAGCCCCAGCATTTT | CASSSAYGNQPQHF
- | - | TRBJ1-1 | TRBV19 | TGTGCCAGTAGTATGGGTCGGAGTGCCGAAGCTTTCTTT | CASSMGRSAEAFF
- | - | TRBJ2-6 | TRBV30 | TGTGCCTGTACTTTGCGGTCTGGGGCCAACGTCCTGACTTTC | CACTLRSGANVLTF
TRBD2 | - | TRBJ2-3 | TRBV7-6 | TGTGCCAGCAGCTCTAGCGGGGAAGGCACAGATACGCAGTATTTT | CASSSSGEGTDTQYF
TRBD1 | - | TRBJ2-3 | TRBV9 | TGTGCCAGCAGCGTCCTCTCAGGGGACAGGGGAACAGATACGCAGTATTTT | CASSVLSGDRGTDTQYF
- | - | TRBJ1-2 | TRBV9 | TGTGCCAGCAGCCCAGTAGGGGCAGGGGTGGGCTATGGCTACACCTTC | CASSPVGAGVGYGYTF
TRBD2 | - | TRBJ2-7 | TRBV5-4 | TGTGCCAGCAGCTTATCTGGCGGGGGTTACTCCTACGAGCAGTACTTC | CASSLSGGGYSYEQYF
TRBD1 | once | TRBJ2-1 | TRBV4-2 | TGTGCCAGCAGCCAGGGACAGGGGATAGAGCAGTTCTTC | CASSQGQGIEQFF
- | - | TRBJ1-1 | TRBV6-5 | TGTGCCAGCAGGTACACCTCAAACACTGAAGCTTTCTTT | CASRYTSNTEAFF
- | - | TRBJ2-1 | TRBV6-5 | TGTGCCACTGGGGGCAGGGAAGGCTACAATGAGCAGTTCTTC | CATGGREGYNEQFF
- | - | TRBJ1-4 | TRBV7-2 | TGTGCCAGCAGCCCTAGACTCCTATGGGGCGTTGGACTGTTTTTT | CASSPRLLWGVGLFF
- | - | TRBJ2-7 | TRBV6-1 | TGTGCCAGCAGTGAGGCGTTGGCAAACTACGAGCAGTACTTC | CASSEALANYEQYF
TRBD1 | - | TRBJ1-5 | TRBV5-5 | TGTGCCAGCAGCGGCGGGACAGGGGGCTCTGGACAGCCCCAGCATTTT | CASSGGTGGSGQPQHF